Listed below are T cell receptor beta chains from one sample, sequenced in a study of CDR3 diversity in severe acne. Using its own MiXCR run on the PCR reads, TCRdb lists one record per CDR3 protein. The data show more than 70,000 distinct CDR3 sequences, about half seen once. Sequencing was carried out using blood. These receptor sequences come from a male donor with severe acne vulgaris. Each CDR3 is given with its conserved first and last residue. A D gene is named only where the DNA matches it firmly. Clone size is stated in some rows and not others, as once, few, many or a class when expanded.

d_call j_call clone_size v_call cdr3_nt cdr3_aa
TRBD2 TRBJ2-1 many TRBV19 TGTGCCAGTAGGGGACTAGCGGATGAGCAGTTCTTC CASRGLADEQFF
TRBD2 TRBJ2-5 - TRBV14 TGTGCCAGCAGCCGGGGACTAGCGGGACGAGAGACCCAGTACTTC CASSRGLAGRETQYF
TRBD1 TRBJ1-6 many TRBV2 TGTGCCAGAAGAGCGACAGGGGCTATCTCACCCCTCCACTTT CARRATGAISPLHF
- TRBJ1-4 - TRBV6-2/TRBV6-3 TGTGCCAGCAGTGCCCCCGGGGACGGGAATGAAAAACTGTTTTTT CASSAPGDGNEKLFF
TRBD2 TRBJ2-5 medium-sized TRBV7-8 TGTGCCAGCAGCTTAGATGGGACTAGCGGCGAGACCCAGTACTTC CASSLDGTSGETQYF
TRBD2 TRBJ2-7 - TRBV3-1 TGTGCCAGCAGCCACGGACTAGCGGGGGAAGGGGAGCAGTACTTC CASSHGLAGEGEQYF
- TRBJ1-1 many TRBV5-6 TGTGCCAGCAGCTTTGAAGTATCGGGGGGCGCTTTCTTT CASSFEVSGGAFF
- TRBJ2-6 - TRBV7-2 TGTGCCAGCGGCTATGACCAGTCCTGGGGCGGGGCCAACGTCCTGACTTTC CASGYDQSWGGANVLTF
- TRBJ2-1 many TRBV5-8 TGTGCCAGCAGCTTGGTGTTGCAGGTTGAGCAGTTCTTC CASSLVLQVEQFF
TRBD1 TRBJ2-7 - TRBV10-3 TGTGCCATCACGGGACAGGGGCCCCACGAGCAGTACTTC CAITGQGPHEQYF
- TRBJ2-7 many TRBV19 TGTGCCAGTACCCAAGAGGTGGGGTCCTACGAGCAGTACTTC CASTQEVGSYEQYF
- TRBJ2-7 - TRBV29-1 TGCAGCGTTGTGCTGAGCTCCTACGAGCAGTACTTC CSVVLSSYEQYF
- TRBJ1-3 many TRBV30 TGTGCCGTCCGGGGATCAGGAAACACCATATATTTT CAVRGSGNTIYF
- TRBJ2-1 - TRBV19 TGTGCCAGTAGTATAGCGGACGGCTCCTACAATGAGCAGTTCTTC CASSIADGSYNEQFF
- TRBJ2-2 - TRBV29-1 TGCAGCGTGTCTGCAGGGGTAGACACTGGGGTACTGTTTTTT CSVSAGVDTGVLFF
- TRBJ2-5 - TRBV25-1 TGTGCCATCAGTGTGTCGATCCCACAAGAGACCCAGTACTTC CAISVSIPQETQYF
- TRBJ2-1 - TRBV11-1 TGTGCCAGCGGAGGACAGAACAATGAGCAGTTCTTC CASGGQNNEQFF
- TRBJ2-7 medium-sized TRBV2 TGTGCCAGCAGTGTGGTCTTGGAAGGGGAGCAGTACTTC CASSVVLEGEQYF
TRBD1 TRBJ1-2 - TRBV7-9 TGTGCCAGCAGCTTAGGTACAGGGGGCGACGGCTACACCTTC CASSLGTGGDGYTF
- TRBJ2-7 - TRBV25-1 TGTGCCAGCAGTGAGCCCCAGGGACAACACTCCTACGAGCAGTACTTC CASSEPQGQHSYEQYF
- TRBJ2-7 - TRBV7-3 TGCGCCAGCAGCCAAACGGCAGGATCCTACGAGCAGTACTTC CASSQTAGSYEQYF
- TRBJ2-7 - TRBV7-9 TGTGCCAGCAGCTACCTATCCGAGCAGTACTTC CASSYLSEQYF
TRBD1 TRBJ2-7 many TRBV19 TGTGCCAGTAGTACCTCCGGGACAGGGAATGAGCAGTACTTC CASSTSGTGNEQYF
- TRBJ2-2 - TRBV11-2 TGTGCCAGCAGCTTAGGGGCGCTCCACACCGGGGAGCTGTTTTTT CASSLGALHTGELFF
- TRBJ2-5 - TRBV15 TGTGCCACCAGCGGATCCCGGTACGGAGGGGGTGCCCAGTACTTC CATSGSRYGGGAQYF
TRBD2 TRBJ2-3 - TRBV29-1 TGCACGGGGGGTGGGAGCACAGATACGCAGTATTTT CTGGGSTDTQYF
- TRBJ1-1 - TRBV5-1 TGCGCCAGCAGCTTGGCGGAAAAGAGGGGCACTGAAGCTTTCTTT CASSLAEKRGTEAFF
TRBD1 TRBJ2-5 many TRBV20-1 TGCAGTGCTAGAGAGGGCAGGGGGCTGGAGACCCAGTACTTC CSAREGRGLETQYF
- TRBJ1-2 few TRBV10-3 TGTGCCATCAAGAGTACCTCCCATGGCTACACCTTC CAIKSTSHGYTF
TRBD1 TRBJ1-1 - TRBV7-3 TGTGCCAGCAGCTTAGGCTTACAGGGGAGCACTGAAGCTTTCTTT CASSLGLQGSTEAFF
- TRBJ1-2 - TRBV15 TGTGCCAGCAGAGGGGGATCTAACTATGGCTACACCTTC CASRGGSNYGYTF
TRBD1 TRBJ2-7 - TRBV6-1 TGTGCCAGCAGAGGACAGGGTGGAACCGCCCAAAGCTACGAGCAGTACTTC CASRGQGGTAQSYEQYF
TRBD2 TRBJ2-5 - TRBV2 TGTGCCAGCAGACGACTAGCGGGAGGGCAAGAGACCCAGTACTTC CASRRLAGGQETQYF
- TRBJ2-7 - TRBV20-1 TGCAGTGCGACCGGGATAGGGGGGGAGCAGTACTTC CSATGIGGEQYF
- TRBJ2-1 many TRBV6-1 TGTGCCAGCAGTGAAGGTGGTGGCGATGAGCAGTTCTTC CASSEGGGDEQFF
- TRBJ2-7 many TRBV3-1 TGTGCCAGCAGCCAAGTTTCCCTAGCTGCCGAGCAGTACTTC CASSQVSLAAEQYF
TRBD1 TRBJ1-2 - TRBV24-1 TGTGCCACCAGTGATTCCCGACAGGGGGCGCCTGGCTACACCTTC CATSDSRQGAPGYTF
- TRBJ1-1 many TRBV10-3 TGTGCCATCAGTCCTCAGGGGAGCACTGAAGCTTTCTTT CAISPQGSTEAFF
- TRBJ2-7 - TRBV28 TGTGCCAGCAGTTTATGGGGAAACAGGGTATACGAGCAGTACTTC CASSLWGNRVYEQYF
- TRBJ2-7 - TRBV2 TGTGCCAGCAGTGAGTCCCAGCCCGGGATCACCTACGAGCAGTACTTC CASSESQPGITYEQYF
TRBD2 TRBJ2-3 - TRBV9 TGTGCCAGCAGCGATGAGGTCCGGGAGGGATTCACAGATACGCAGTATTTT CASSDEVREGFTDTQYF